One and the same sample provided the 18 T cell receptor beta chains below, sequenced in a study of radiotherapy plus CTLA-4 blockade in lung cancer. Generated by immunoSEQ multiplex PCR, the TCRdb table keeps only in-frame clones and is missing some. The top ten hold around 7.1% of the sample, which has 75,000 or so clones, roughly 78% seen once. The sequenced sample was peripheral blood, obtained from a patient treated with radiotherapy plus ipilimumab. All receptors derive from a human donor with non-small cell lung cancer who had a complete response to radiotherapy plus ipilimumab.

The genes are TRBV30 and TRBJ1-2; 7 bases are shared with TRBD1. The V gene's germline CDR1 is GTSNPN and CDR2 SVGIG (reference sequence). The V segment lost 7 bases and the J segment 7 bases; nucleotides outside the gene matches: 12. The CDR3 loop spans 13 amino acids. CDR3 DNA: TGTGCCTCAAGCAAAAAGGCAGGGGGTGGCTACACCTTC. Amino acids: CASSKKAGGGYTF.

The chain uses TRBV5-6 and TRBJ2-7; tentatively, D is TRBD2 (7 bases). CDR1 and CDR2 from the germline V gene are SGHDT and YYEEEE. The CDR3 extends over 13 amino acids. Trimming stripped 3 bases from V and 4 bases from J, with 11 bases between. In nucleotides, the CDR3 is TGTGCCAGCAGCTGGGAGGGGGGGTACGAGCAGTACGTC. Translated: CASSWEGGYEQYV.

CDR3 loop: CASSSRQGAREQYF. The DNA for the CDR3 is TGTGCCAGCAGTTCCAGACAGGGGGCGCGAGAGCAGTACTTC. The chain links TRBV6-4 to TRBJ2-7; 10 bases are shared with TRBD1. The trim removed 5 bases at V and 7 bases at J, leaving 8 bases unmatched. Per the germline V gene, CDR1 is MRHNA and CDR2 is SNTAGT. This CDR3 contains 14 residues.

The chain carries TRBV5-1 and TRBJ2-3; D is undetermined. This CDR3 is 14 amino acids long. From germline, CDR1 is SGHRS and CDR2 YFSETQ. Trimming took 0 bases from V and 6 from J, leaving 11 bases between them. In DNA, the CDR3 is TGCGCCAGCAGCTTGGTTCAGGTGGATGATACGCAGTATTTT. Amino acids: CASSLVQVDDTQYF.

V gene TRBV4-3 combines with J gene TRBJ1-6; D is undetermined. V gave up 2 bases and J gave up 0 bases, with 8 bases separating them. CDR3 length: 16 residues. Germline lookup yields CDR1 LGHNA and CDR2 YSLEER. The CDR3 is CASSQKESSYNSPLHF. CDR3 DNA: TGCGCCAGCAGCCAAAAAGAAAGCTCCTATAATTCACCCCTCCACTTT.

The chain employs TRBV18 and TRBJ1-1, with D uncertain. This CDR3 contains 13 residues. V was cut by 6 bases and J by 3 bases, with 11 bases left in between. CDR1 and CDR2 (germline): KGHSH, LQKENI. CDR3 nucleotide sequence: TGTGCCAGCTCCCATGGAAAGGACACTGAAGCTTTCTTT. Translation gives CASSHGKDTEAFF. Full variable domain (remainder filled in from reference TRBV18 and TRBJ1-1): NAGVMQNPRHLVRRRGQEARLRCSPMKGHSHVYWYRQLPEEGLKFMVYLQKENIIDESGMPKERFSAEFPKEGPSILRIQQVVRGDSAAYFCASSHGKDTEAFFGQGTRLTVV.

This clone was counted a single time. The rearrangement uses TRBV9 and TRBJ1-1; D remains ambiguous. V dropped 0 bases and J dropped 8 bases, with 11 bases sitting between them. Per the germline V gene, CDR1 is SGDLS and CDR2 is YYNGEE. This CDR3 comprises 13 residues. CDR3 protein: CASSVVPAGEAFF. Here the CDR3 DNA reads TGTGCCAGCAGCGTAGTGCCCGCTGGGGAAGCTTTCTTT. Together with reference TRBV9 and TRBJ1-1, the CDR3 gives the full variable domain: DSGVTQTPKHLITATGQRVTLRCSPRSGDLSVYWYQQSLDQGLQFLIQYYNGEERAKGNILERFSAQQFPDLHSELNLSSLELGDSALYFCASSVVPAGEAFFGQGTRLTVV.

This clone appeared a few times. V gene TRBV6-4 combines with J gene TRBJ2-7; no definite D call. The V gene lost 10 bases and the J gene lost 0 bases, with 13 bases spanning the gap. The length of the CDR3 is 13 residues. Per germline, CDR1 MRHNA and CDR2 SNTAGT. In DNA, the CDR3 is TGTGCCATCCATGGAGTAGTCTCCTACGAGCAGTACGTC. Amino acid sequence: CAIHGVVSYEQYV.

The rearrangement joins TRBV18 to TRBJ1-5; TRBD1 matches 7 bases. The V gene end was trimmed by 6 bases and the J gene end by 1 base; junction bases not matched to a gene: 15. Germline-derived CDR1 and CDR2 are KGHSH and LQKENI. CDR3 length: 18 amino acids. The CDR3 region is CASSQTSGGAQSNQPQHF. DNA for the CDR3: TGTGCCAGCTCTCAAACCTCAGGGGGGGCGCAGAGCAATCAGCCCCAGCATTTT.

The chain combines TRBV6-5 with TRBJ2-7; the D gene is possibly TRBD2 (7 bases). This CDR3 contains 15 residues. V shed 5 bases and J shed 0 bases, with 14 bases lying between them. Germline values: CDR1 MNHEY, CDR2 SVGAGI. This chain's CDR3 is CASSPYRGASYEQYF. In DNA form, the CDR3 reads TGTGCCAGCAGTCCCTACCGGGGGGCCTCCTACGAGCAGTACTTC.

The V gene is TRBV4-1, the J gene TRBJ1-2; D may be TRBD1 (6 bases). The V gene lost 3 bases and the J gene lost 7 bases, with 24 bases spanning the gap. Germline CDR1 MGHRA, CDR2 YSYEKL. This CDR3 has 17 residues. CDR3 bases: TGCGCCAGCAGCCAGGACCCTTGGGGAGGGGGTGTAGGTGGCTACACCTTC. This codes for CASSQDPWGGGVGGYTF.

This clone has just one count. Here the CDR3 DNA reads TGTGCCAGTAGTACGCGACAGGGAGGGAACACTGAAGCTTTCTTT. Translating it yields CASSTRQGGNTEAFF. The genes are TRBV19 and TRBJ1-1, with 7 bases identical to TRBD1. Unmatched junction bases numbered 6, after V lost 4 bases and J lost 1 base. The CDR3 length is 15 residues. CDR1 and CDR2 (germline): LNHDA, SQIVND (reference sequence).

V gene TRBV7-2 combines with J gene TRBJ2-1, with no clear D. V was trimmed by 1 base and J by 0 bases, leaving 16 bases between them. This CDR3 has 18 residues. From germline, CDR1 is SGHTA and CDR2 FQGNSA. The DNA of the CDR3 is TGTGCCAGCAGCTTAGATCCGGCTACCTGGAGCTCCTACAATGAGCAGTTCTTC. It codes for CASSLDPATWSSYNEQFF.

J is TRBJ2-1 and V is TRBV27; the match to TRBD1 covers 9 bases. This CDR3 spans 16 amino acids. Germline CDR1 MNHEY, CDR2 SMNVEV (reference sequence). V trimming: 4 bases; J trimming: 5 bases; junction bases outside the gene matches: 9. Here the CDR3 reads CASSSYGQGRHNEQFF. For the CDR3, the DNA is TGTGCCAGCAGTTCTTACGGACAGGGGAGGCACAATGAGCAGTTCTTC.

A few counts support this clone. J is TRBJ1-4 and V is TRBV11-3; 9 nucleotides line up with TRBD1. With 5 bases clipped from V and 12 bases from J, the junction kept 10 bases outside the gene matches. Germline V gene lookup returns CDR1 SGHNT and CDR2 YENEEA. The CDR3 contains 14 residues. CDR3 sequence (DNA): TGTGCCAGCAGCCCCCGGACAGGGGCGGTGGAACTGTTTTTT. Protein sequence: CASSPRTGAVELFF. Complete variable domain (other parts from reference TRBV11-3 and TRBJ1-4): EAGVVQSPRYKIIEKKQPVAFWCNPISGHNTLYWYLQNLGQGPELLIRYENEEAVDDSQLPKDRFSAERLKGVDSTLKIQPAELGDSAVYLCASSPRTGAVELFFGSGTQLSVL.

The chain carries TRBV29-1 and TRBJ2-2; 8 nucleotides line up with TRBD2. CDR1 and CDR2 (germline): SQVTM, ANQGSEA. The length of the CDR3 is 14 residues. Germline trimming cut 7 bases from V and 3 bases from J; bases unmatched to any gene: 7. The CDR3 nucleotides read TGCAGCGCGAATAGCGGGACTTACACCGGGGAGCTGTTTTTT. Translating it yields CSANSGTYTGELFF.

This chain connects TRBV6-1 to TRBJ2-5; 10 bases align to TRBD2. This CDR3 spans 15 amino acids. Germline V gene sequence: CDR1 MNHNS, CDR2 SASEGT. Trimming cost V 4 bases and J 4 bases; bases outside gene matches: 6. The CDR3 region has the DNA TGTGCCAGCAGTGGGACCGGGACTAGCGCAGAGACCCAGTACTTC. The encoded protein is CASSGTGTSAETQYF.

This chain links TRBV7-8 with TRBJ2-7; the match to TRBD2 covers 9 bases. The CDR3 has 15 amino acids. Germline CDR1 and CDR2: SGHVS and FQNEAQ. The V gene end was trimmed by 2 bases and the J gene end by 0 bases; junction bases not matched to a gene: 2. CDR3 amino acids: CASSLLAGSSYEQYV. As DNA, the CDR3 is TGTGCCAGCAGCTTACTAGCGGGGAGCTCCTACGAGCAGTACGTC.